These 15 T cell receptor beta chains were all obtained from the same sample, sequenced in a study of cytomegalovirus exposure and HLA in healthy donors. Primers for the PCR totalled 60 Vbeta and 13 Jbeta. Method: immunoSEQ multiplex PCR; TCRdb's copy keeps in-frame clones and lacks some. The sample lists a few hundred thousand clones, around 89% occurring once. Sequenced: PBMCs. These TCRs come from a woman aged 18-29 years in good health and CMV-seronegative.

The rearrangement joins TRBV10-1 to TRBJ2-1, with 15 bases that match TRBD2. After removal of 4 bases from V and 10 bases from J, the junction contained 2 bases not matched to a gene. This CDR3 has 14 residues. Per germline, CDR1 WNHNN and CDR2 SYGVQD (reference sequence). The CDR3 region is CASSGGTSGREQFF. CDR3 nucleotides: TGCGCCAGCAGTGGGGGGACTAGCGGGAGGGAGCAGTTCTTC.

This chain uses TRBV6-6 with TRBJ1-2; D not certain. With 8 bases removed from V and 7 bases from J, the gap between germline ends came to 14 bases. Germline CDR1 and CDR2: MNHNY and SVGAGI (reference sequence). This CDR3 comprises 12 residues. The CDR3 nucleotides read TGTGCCAGCGGGCTCGGGGTTCCTGGCTACACCTTC. Amino acid sequence: CASGLGVPGYTF.

This sequence joins TRBV7-2 and TRBJ2-7; D is uncertain. This CDR3 comprises 12 residues. CDR1 is SGHTA, CDR2 FQGNSA, per germline. V lost 2 bases and J lost 6, with 8 bases in between. The CDR3 protein is CASSLFSFEQYF. In DNA form, the CDR3 reads TGTGCCAGCAGCTTATTCAGTTTCGAGCAGTACTTC.

This rearrangement joins TRBV7-9 to TRBJ2-1; 8 bases line up with TRBD1. J lost 7 bases, V lost 5 bases, and 10 bases had no gene match. In germline, CDR1 is SEHNR, CDR2 FQNEAQ (reference sequence). This CDR3 comprises 15 residues. In nucleotides, the CDR3 is TGTGCCAGCAGCATACCCCAGGGGGCGCGGAATGAGCAGTTCTTC. As protein: CASSIPQGARNEQFF.

The chain has TRBV5-1 and TRBJ2-1, with 11 nucleotides matching TRBD2. The CDR3 spans 15 residues. Germline-derived CDR1 and CDR2 are SGHRS and YFSETQ. Unmatched junction bases numbered 8, after V lost 8 bases and J lost 4 bases. CDR3 nucleotide sequence: TGCGCCAGTACGGGACTAGCGGACACTTACAATGAGCAGTTCTTC. This sequence encodes CASTGLADTYNEQFF.

DNA of the CDR3: TGTGCCAGCAGCTTGGCGGGAGGCGGGGCCCTCTACGAGCAGTACTTC. Its protein is CASSLAGGGALYEQYF. The chain links TRBV13 to TRBJ2-7, with 8 positions matching TRBD2. This CDR3 is 16 amino acids long. Germline values: CDR1 PRHDT, CDR2 FYEKMQ (reference sequence). V dropped 3 bases and J dropped 3; count of bases not matched to a gene: 10.

V and J are TRBV5-1 and TRBJ1-2; D call uncertain. The CDR3 has 17 amino acids. Trimming took 4 bases from V and 1 from J, leaving 20 bases between them. Germline values: CDR1 SGHRS, CDR2 YFSETQ. The CDR3 loop reads CASSERVSSERNYGYTF. The CDR3 DNA is TGCGCCAGCAGCGAGAGAGTGTCCTCCGAACGTAACTATGGCTACACCTTC.

The chain carries TRBV4-1 and TRBJ1-2; TRBD1 agrees at 8 bases. The CDR3 consists of 16 residues. The germline V gene has CDR1 MGHRA and CDR2 YSYEKL. The J segment lost 5 bases and the V segment lost 2 bases, leaving 10 bases of the junction unmatched. CDR3 sequence reads: CASSQPPGQALYGYTF. In nucleotides, the CDR3 is TGCGCCAGCAGCCAACCCCCGGGACAGGCATTATATGGCTACACCTTC.

The chain employs TRBV7-9 and TRBJ1-2; 8 bases align to TRBD1. The CDR3 loop spans 14 amino acids. From germline, CDR1 is SEHNR and CDR2 FQNEAQ (reference sequence). V dropped 5 bases and J dropped 6; count of bases not matched to a gene: 8. CDR3 amino acids: CASSRIGQGNGYTF. The CDR3 bases are TGTGCCAGCAGCCGTATCGGACAGGGAAATGGCTACACCTTC.

The sample holds one count of this clone. The chain employs TRBV2 and TRBJ1-5, with 8 bases that match TRBD1. Losses at the gene ends were 6 bases for V and 0 bases for J; bases not matched to a gene: 13. From germline, CDR1 is SNHLY and CDR2 FYNNEI. The CDR3 has 18 amino acids. The CDR3 DNA reads TGTGCCAGCAGCATTGGACAGGGAAGCGGGAATAGCAATCAGCCCCAGCATTTT. Encoded protein: CASSIGQGSGNSNQPQHF.

The rearrangement uses TRBV27 and TRBJ2-7; 7 nucleotides align to TRBD2. V lost 1 base, J lost 4 bases, and 7 bases stayed unmatched. Germline CDR1 MNHEY, CDR2 SMNVEV (reference sequence). CDR3 size: 15 residues. CDR3 coding DNA: TGTGCCAGCAGTTTATATGCGGGAGCTCGGTACGAGCAGTACTTC. The encoded protein is CASSLYAGARYEQYF.

The chain uses TRBV5-1 and TRBJ2-3; D is perhaps TRBD2 (6 bases). Trimming took off 2 bases at V and 0 bases at J, with 13 bases between the two ends. The CDR3 runs 16 residues. Germline V gene data show CDR1 as SGHRS and CDR2 as YFSETQ. CDR3 sequence: CASSFRLGTSTDTQYF. CDR3 nucleotide sequence: TGCGCCAGCAGCTTTCGCCTCGGGACTAGCACAGATACGCAGTATTTT.

CDR3 sequence reads: CASSLENEKLFF. In DNA form, the CDR3 reads TGTGCCAGCAGCCTAGAGAATGAAAAACTGTTTTTT. The chain joins TRBV6-1 to TRBJ1-4; D not resolved. This CDR3 has 12 amino acids. The V end was cut by 6 bases, the J end by 5 bases, with 7 bases between. Germline V gives CDR1 MNHNS, CDR2 SASEGT.

CDR3 DNA sequence: TGTGCCAGCAGTTTCGAGGGGGGGCCCTACGAGCAGTACTTC. It translates to CASSFEGGPYEQYF. The chain recombines TRBV27 with TRBJ2-5, with D possibly matching TRBD2 (7 bases). TRBJ2-7 matches the DNA end more closely, so the J call is doubtful. This CDR3 comprises 14 residues. CDR1 is MNHEY and CDR2 is SMNVEV in the germline V gene (reference sequence).

The chain's CDR3 is CASSPYADTQYF. DNA of the CDR3: TGTGCCAGCAGCCCTTATGCAGATACGCAGTATTTT. The rearrangement links TRBV7-2 to TRBJ2-3, with D hard to call. CDR1 is SGHTA and CDR2 is FQGNSA in the germline V gene. The CDR3 contains 12 residues. V dropped 5 bases and J dropped 4 bases, with 7 bases sitting between them.